This TCR beta chain was profiled in a study of cytomegalovirus exposure and HLA in healthy donors. The CDR3 consists of 13 residues. V was pared by 11 bases and J by 2 bases, with 12 bases between. Germline CDR1 and CDR2: MNHEY and SVGAGI. Generated by immunoSEQ multiplex PCR, the TCRdb table keeps only in-frame clones and is missing some. The sample comprises 120,000 or so clones, around 95% of which are singletons, and about 1.7% rests with the top ten. This TCR was recovered from a man aged 18 to 35 in good health and CMV-seronegative. Sequenced material: PBMCs. The chain uses TRBV6-5 and TRBJ1-4; D may be TRBD1 (5 bases). The CDR3 protein is CASKGATNEKLFF. CDR3 nucleotides: TGTGCCTCAAAAGGGGCGACTAATGAAAAACTGTTTTTT.